This T cell receptor (beta chain) emerged from a study of blood T cell repertoires in COVID-19. Study at large: Italy, Spain and the United States were the sources of the convalescent and acute COVID-19 samples. T cells, B-cell-depleted T cells, or PBMCs provided the cDNA or gDNA that served as material.

The CDR3 is 15 amino acids. In germline, CDR1 is MNHNS, CDR2 SASEGT. V trimming: 3 bases; J trimming: 1 base; junction bases outside the gene matches: 6. In the original analysis: Nucleated cell counts were estimated from reference gene primer amplification. Only in-frame clones appear in the TCRdb table, and some are missing; sequencing was by immunoSEQ multiplex PCR. D and trimming come from the DNA, and the V and J calls and clone size come from that table. The data contain roughly 53,000 clones, around 80% of them singletons. Sequenced: peripheral blood. This TCR derives from a human donor in a cohort sampled during active COVID-19. The gene calls are TRBV6-1 and TRBJ2-7; 7 positions agree with TRBD1. The CDR3 DNA reads as TGTGCCAGCAGTGACGCCGGGACAGCGTCCTACGAGCAGTACTTC. Residues: CASSDAGTASYEQYF.